A single sample gave rise to the 11 T cell receptor beta chains below, sequenced in a study of cytomegalovirus exposure and HLA in healthy donors. In the PCR, 60 Vbeta and 13 Jbeta primers were used. Profiling relied on immunoSEQ multiplex PCR, and the TCRdb table lists in-frame clones only, not all of them. Here the sample spans about 160,000 clones, 80% being singletons. Material: PBMCs. Receptors originate from a male donor in good health and CMV-seropositive.

About this clone itself: The germline gene is not matched at one end of the junction; a read error may be the cause. This chain links TRBV7-9 with TRBJ2-1; no definite D call. The CDR3 totals 12 residues. Germline CDR1 is SEHNR and CDR2 is FQNEAQ (reference sequence). CDR3 in DNA: TGTTCCAGCAGCTTTCCGCGGAGTACGCAGTTCTTC. Its protein is CSSSFPRSTQFF.

The rearrangement uses TRBV30 and TRBJ2-3; no reliable D call. V lost 0 bases and J 4 bases, leaving 8 bases between the germline ends. CDR1 is GTSNPN, CDR2 SVGIG, per germline (reference sequence). There are 13 residues in the CDR3. The chain's CDR3 is CAWSVLVPDTQYF. The DNA of the CDR3 is TGTGCCTGGAGTGTGTTAGTCCCAGATACGCAGTATTTT.

A remark on this clone: Other DNA sequences of this sample code for an identical CDR3. The gene calls are TRBV19 and TRBJ1-1; possible D gene TRBD1, 6 bases. The CDR3 loop spans 13 amino acids. Germline V lookup: CDR1 LNHDA, CDR2 SQIVND (reference sequence). Trimming left V 2 bases short and J 4 bases short, with 8 bases between. The CDR3 loop is CASSIRGATEAFF. In DNA form, the CDR3 reads TGTGCCAGTAGTATACGGGGGGCCACTGAAGCTTTCTTT.

This clone turned up a few times. The chain links TRBV5-8 to TRBJ2-7; D ambiguous. From germline, CDR1 is SGHTS and CDR2 YDEGEE. V lost 0 bases and J 4 bases, leaving 5 bases between the germline ends. CDR3 length equals 12 residues. CDR3 nucleotides: TGTGCCAGCAGCTTGGTTCGGTACGAGCAGTACTTC. This encodes CASSLVRYEQYF.

V gene TRBV28 combines with J gene TRBJ2-7; 9 nucleotides line up with TRBD1. J lost 4 bases, V lost 6 bases, and 16 bases had no gene match. Germline CDR1 reads MDHEN; CDR2 reads SYDVKM. The CDR3 length is 17 residues. The CDR3 reads CASRQIKQQGARYEQYF. CDR3 bases: TGTGCCAGCAGACAAATTAAACAACAGGGGGCGAGGTACGAGCAGTACTTC.

As DNA, the CDR3 is TGTGCCAGCAGGCAGGGGGCGCGCAATGAGCAGTTCTTC. Encoded protein: CASRQGARNEQFF. This chain joins TRBV6-5 and TRBJ2-1, with 8 bases that match TRBD1. Germline values: CDR1 MNHEY, CDR2 SVGAGI. CDR3 length: 13 amino acids. Trimming took 6 bases from V and 6 from J; bases not matched to a gene: 4.

This clone was seen once. The genes are TRBV7-9 and TRBJ1-1; 9 bases line up with TRBD1. The CDR3 runs 16 residues. With V trimmed by 5 bases and J by 9 bases, 16 bases remained unmatched. The germline V gene has CDR1 SEHNR and CDR2 FQNEAQ (reference sequence). For the CDR3, the DNA is TGTGCCAGCAGCCCCGACAGGGGGTCGAGAGGGACTCAAGCTTTCTTT. Translation gives CASSPDRGSRGTQAFF.

V usage is TRBV9 and J usage is TRBJ1-1; D not resolved. V lost 3 bases, J lost 1 base, and 10 bases lay in between. The CDR3 spans 14 residues. From germline, CDR1 is SGDLS and CDR2 YYNGEE. CDR3 nucleotide sequence: TGTGCCAGCAGCGCCCAGGTGGCGAACACTGAAGCTTTCTTT. Protein product: CASSAQVANTEAFF.

V is TRBV5-4 and J is TRBJ2-2, with 9 positions matching TRBD2. The CDR3 has 16 residues. The V and J ends lost 2 bases and 3 bases, in that order; junction bases with no gene match: 5. Germline V lookup: CDR1 SGHNT, CDR2 YYREEE (reference sequence). Written as DNA, the CDR3 is TGTGCCAGCAGCTTACCACTAGCGGGCCACACCGGGGAGCTGTTTTTT. This codes for CASSLPLAGHTGELFF.

The CDR3 nucleotides read TGTGCCAGCAGCGTAGAGGGGGGGAGGGCTGAAGCTTTCTTT. Translation: CASSVEGGRAEAFF. The V gene is TRBV9, the J gene TRBJ1-1; maybe TRBD1 (6 bases). CDR3 length: 14 residues. The ends were cut back, 0 bases at V and 6 bases at J, with 12 bases in the middle. Germline values: CDR1 SGDLS, CDR2 YYNGEE.

The rearrangement joins TRBV5-8 to TRBJ2-2; 13 nucleotides align to TRBD2. Germline trimming cut 0 bases from V and 6 bases from J; bases unmatched to any gene: 2. CDR1 is SGHTS and CDR2 is YDEGEE in the germline V gene. This CDR3 region has 16 residues. The CDR3 DNA is TGTGCCAGCAGCTTGGGGACTAGCGGGAGACCCGGGGAGCTGTTTTTT. Protein sequence: CASSLGTSGRPGELFF.